What follows are 9 T cell receptor beta chains derived from one specimen sequenced in a study of regulatory T cells in long-lasting Graves disease. Assembly of TCR beta libraries relied on iRepertoire HTBI primers together with Arm-PCR of CDR3 regions. TCRdb independently ran MiXCR on the multiplex PCR reads; one entry per CDR3 protein. The sample shows just over 600,000 distinct CDR3 sequences, under 20% of them seen only once. This sample's time point: newly diagnosed GD, antithyroid drugs for less than 3 months. Generation of the TCR library employed RNA extracted from PBMCs. Separately, the same data were catalogued under a study of T cells in Graves' hyperthyroidism and ophthalmopathy.

This material consisted of peripheral blood mononuclear cells (PBMCs), taken at new diagnosis, from a patient treated with antithyroid drugs. The source of these receptors is a woman aged 25 to 45 with Graves disease.

Ten or more counts support this clonotype. The chain uses TRBV27 and TRBJ1-6; the D gene is possibly TRBD1 (6 bases). The CDR3 has 16 amino acids. V lost 4 bases and J lost 5, with 15 bases in between. The germline V gene has CDR1 MNHEY and CDR2 SMNVEV (reference sequence). As DNA, the CDR3 is TGTGCCAGCAGTTCACTTAGCAGGGGCAATAATTCACCCCTCCACTTT. This gives the protein CASSSLSRGNNSPLHF.

A word on this clonotype: A much larger clone sits a single nucleotide away, making a read error possible. The conserved phenylalanine or tryptophan is not found at the CDR3 terminus, so this likely reflects a read error. This rearrangement joins TRBV12-3 or TRBV12-4 to TRBJ2-3, with D perhaps TRBD2 (6 bases). The CDR3 totals 15 residues. V lost 11 bases and J 4 bases, leaving 22 bases between the germline ends. The DNA for the CDR3 is TGTGCCTGTAAAGCCGGGACTCCTAGCGCAGATACGCAGTATCTT. Residues: CACKAGTPSADTQYL.

This clonotype was seen only a few times. The CDR3, as DNA: TGTGCCAGCAGTCTCGGGACGGATAGCTCCTACAATGAGCAGTTCTTC. Translation: CASSLGTDSSYNEQFF. The chain links TRBV28 to TRBJ2-1, with D perhaps assigned TRBD1 or TRBD2 (5 bases each). V was shortened by 5 bases and J by 0 bases, with 14 bases between the two germline ends. The CDR3 spans 16 residues. Germline lookup yields CDR1 MDHEN and CDR2 SYDVKM.

This clonotype came up many times. V and J are TRBV18 and TRBJ1-1, with D maybe TRBD1 (6 bases). There are 15 residues in the CDR3. Germline loops: CDR1 KGHSH, CDR2 LQKENI. V shed 2 bases and J shed 1 base, with 11 bases lying between them. The CDR3, as DNA: TGTGCCAGCTCACCAACAGGGCTTGAGAACACTGAAGCTTTCTTT. This translates into CASSPTGLENTEAFF.

This clonotype was observed a handful of times. The genes are TRBV27 and TRBJ1-6, with no clear D. Germline lookup yields CDR1 MNHEY and CDR2 SMNVEV (reference sequence). This CDR3 has 16 amino acids. Trimming stripped 4 bases from V and 2 bases from J, with 12 bases between. CDR3 in amino acids: CASSSYLEPYNSPLHF. CDR3 coding DNA: TGTGCCAGCAGTTCTTATCTCGAGCCCTATAATTCACCCCTCCACTTT.

This clonotype was recorded a few times. CDR3 in DNA: TGTGCCAGCAGCCCATTAGGGGGGGGGGCGGTTGCAGATACGCAGTATTTT. This translates into CASSPLGGGAVADTQYF. This rearrangement joins TRBV5-6 to TRBJ2-3; D perhaps matches TRBD2 (7 bases). V lost 4 bases and J 4 bases, leaving 22 bases between the germline ends. CDR1 is SGHDT, CDR2 YYEEEE, per germline. This CDR3 region has 17 residues.

The rearrangement joins TRBV18 to TRBJ2-7; D is ambiguous. The germline V and J ends were trimmed by 3 bases and 7 bases, with 19 bases remaining between them. The CDR3 covers 15 residues. CDR1 and CDR2 from the germline V gene are KGHSH and LQKENI. The CDR3 region has the DNA TGTGCCAGCTCACCCCGTACAGTCACCGACCGTGAGCAGTACTTC. Amino acids: CASSPRTVTDREQYF.

Many counts were recorded for this clonotype. This chain joins TRBV28 and TRBJ1-1, with unresolved D. Per the germline V gene, CDR1 is MDHEN and CDR2 is SYDVKM. The V end was cut by 1 base, the J end by 8 bases, with 8 bases between. This CDR3 is 12 amino acids long. The CDR3 here is CASSLYAVEAFF. DNA for the CDR3: TGTGCCAGCAGTTTATATGCAGTCGAAGCTTTCTTT.

This clonotype was seen more than once but under ten times. The chain links TRBV6-2 or TRBV6-3 to TRBJ2-2; D call uncertain. The V gene lost 7 bases and the J gene lost 6 bases, with 9 bases spanning the gap. Per the germline V gene, CDR1 is MNHEY and CDR2 is SVGEGT. The CDR3 is made up of 12 amino acids. The CDR3 protein is CASKESAGELFF. The CDR3 coding sequence is TGTGCCAGCAAAGAATCCGCCGGGGAGCTGTTTTTT.